Shown below are 23 T cell receptor beta chains from a single sample sequenced in a study of shared clonotypes between healthy human individuals. TCRdb's copy holds only in-frame clones and misses some; the assay was immunoSEQ multiplex PCR. The table lists about 2,500,000 clones, roughly 92% of them singletons. Source material: naive CD4+ T cells sorted from blood. Subset described: CD45RA+ positively selected. These TCRs come from a man aged 18-30 years in good health.

This clone was counted only a few times. The V gene is TRBV10-3, the J gene TRBJ2-7; D might be TRBD1 (5 bases). Trimming took off 7 bases at V and 3 bases at J, with 10 bases between the two ends. Per germline, CDR1 ENHRY and CDR2 SYGVKD. The CDR3 loop spans 12 amino acids. CDR3 sequence reads: CAIKGRDYEQYF. The CDR3 DNA reads TGTGCCATCAAGGGCAGGGACTACGAGCAGTACTTC.

The chain carries TRBV5-1 and TRBJ2-2, with 7 bases identical to TRBD1. CDR3 length equals 15 residues. Germline CDR1 is SGHRS and CDR2 is YFSETQ. The junction had 2 bases not matched to a gene; V was cut back by 3 bases and J by 0 bases. The CDR3 DNA reads TGCGCCAGCAGCTGGGACAGAACGAACACCGGGGAGCTGTTTTTT. It encodes CASSWDRTNTGELFF.

CDR3 in amino acids: CASSPKEGAGYEQYF. In DNA, the CDR3 is TGTGCCAGCTCACCAAAAGAGGGCGCAGGTTACGAGCAGTACTTC. The chain is built from TRBV18 and TRBJ2-7, with TRBD2 as a possible D gene (5 bases). The CDR3 is made up of 15 amino acids. The germline V gene encodes CDR1 KGHSH and CDR2 LQKENI. V was trimmed by 2 bases and J by 4 bases, leaving 15 bases between them.

The chain recombines TRBV28 with TRBJ1-4; D is possibly TRBD1 (6 bases). The germline CDR1 and CDR2 sequences are MDHEN and SYDVKM. V was clipped by 6 bases and J by 0 bases, with 14 bases between them. The CDR3 sequence is 16 residues long. In DNA, the CDR3 is TGTGCCAGCAGCCTAGCGGGGGCGACAACTAATGAAAAACTGTTTTTT. Translation: CASSLAGATTNEKLFF.

The chain is built from TRBV7-3 and TRBJ2-3; TRBD2 matches 13 bases. The V gene end was trimmed by 5 bases and the J gene end by 9 bases; junction bases not matched to a gene: 14. The germline gives CDR1 SGHTA, CDR2 FQGTGA. CDR3 size: 17 residues. The CDR3 sequence: CASSLLPGTSGVMTQYF. The CDR3 DNA follows: TGTGCCAGCAGCCTATTACCCGGGACTAGCGGGGTTATGACGCAGTATTTT. The variable domain in full, with the rest retrieved from reference TRBV7-3 and TRBJ2-3, is GAGVSQTPSNKVTEKGKYVELRCDPISGHTALYWYRQSLGQGPEFLIYFQGTGAADDSGLPNDRFFAVRPEGSVSTLKIQRTERGDSAVYLCASSLLPGTSGVMTQYFGPGTRLTVL.

The CDR3 loop reads CASSIESGGPFLAKNIQYF. CDR3 bases: TGTGCCAGTAGTATAGAATCAGGGGGCCCCTTCCTAGCCAAAAACATTCAGTACTTC. This chain joins TRBV19 and TRBJ2-4, with 8 bases lining up with TRBD1. The CDR3 sequence is 19 residues long. The V gene's germline CDR1 is LNHDA and CDR2 SQIVND (reference sequence). Trimming cost V 0 bases and J 0 bases; bases outside gene matches: 10.

The chain is built from TRBV6-5 and TRBJ1-1; D possibly corresponds to TRBD1 (5 bases). V lost 5 bases and J lost 0, with 10 bases in between. The length of the CDR3 is 14 residues. The germline gives CDR1 MNHEY, CDR2 SVGAGI. The CDR3 coding sequence is TGTGCCAGCAGTCCCGACAGCCTGAACACTGAAGCTTTCTTT. It codes for CASSPDSLNTEAFF.

On this clone itself: The sample contains more than one DNA sequence encoding this CDR3. V usage is TRBV5-1 and J usage is TRBJ2-7; D is ambiguous. The CDR3 is 13 amino acids. Trimming removed 4 bases at V and 2 bases at J, with 10 bases between. Per germline, CDR1 SGHRS and CDR2 YFSETQ. The CDR3 spells CASSLPGPYEQYF. In DNA, the CDR3 is TGCGCCAGCAGCCTGCCGGGTCCCTACGAGCAGTACTTC.

Turning to this clone: Additional DNA sequences in this sample encode the identical CDR3. In DNA, the CDR3 is TGTGCCAGCAGTTACGATCGGTACGAGCAGTACTTC. Translation gives CASSYDRYEQYF. The chain joins TRBV6-6 to TRBJ2-7; D gene unclear. In germline, CDR1 is MNHNY, CDR2 SVGAGI (reference sequence). The CDR3 sequence is 12 residues long. V was pared by 2 bases and J by 4 bases, with 6 bases between.

V is TRBV6-5 and J is TRBJ1-6, with D perhaps TRBD1 (5 bases). CDR3 length: 12 amino acids. V was trimmed by 8 bases and J by 8 bases, leaving 10 bases between them. Germline V gives CDR1 MNHEY, CDR2 SVGAGI. The CDR3: CASGLGDSPLHF. The DNA of the CDR3 is TGTGCCAGCGGACTAGGGGATTCACCCCTCCACTTT.

This chain uses TRBV11-3 with TRBJ2-2; the match to TRBD1 covers 8 bases. There are 15 residues in the CDR3. J lost 4 bases, V lost 7 bases, and 8 bases had no gene match. Germline CDR1 SGHNT, CDR2 YENEEA. Here the CDR3 DNA reads TGTGCCAGCACGACAACAGGGGGAGTCACCGGGGAGCTGTTTTTT. Translating it yields CASTTTGGVTGELFF.

The CDR3 reads CASRDRGYSPLHF. The CDR3 DNA reads TGTGCCAGCAGGGACAGAGGGTATTCACCCCTCCACTTT. The rearrangement links TRBV6-5 to TRBJ1-6, with a tentative D call TRBD1 (6 bases). V shed 6 bases and J shed 8 bases, with 11 bases lying between them. The germline CDR1 and CDR2 sequences are MNHEY and SVGAGI. CDR3 length: 13 residues.

The chain has TRBV15 and TRBJ2-5, with 8 nucleotides matching TRBD1. The length of the CDR3 is 17 residues. V was pared by 1 base and J by 4 bases, with 11 bases of the junction left unmatched. Germline V gene lookup returns CDR1 LNHNV and CDR2 YYDKDF (reference sequence). DNA of the CDR3: TGTGCCACCAGCAGAGTCCACGGACAGGGAGGACGAGAGACCCAGTACTTC. It translates to CATSRVHGQGGRETQYF.

Of note for this clone: Other nucleotide sequences in the sample specify the same CDR3. This chain's CDR3 is CASSLQDTGELFF. CDR3 nucleotides: TGTGCCAGCAGCTTGCAGGACACCGGGGAGCTGTTTTTT. The chain carries TRBV7-9 and TRBJ2-2; unclear D gene. V was clipped by 3 bases and J by 3 bases, with 5 bases between them. Germline V gene lookup returns CDR1 SEHNR and CDR2 FQNEAQ (reference sequence). The length of the CDR3 is 13 residues.

This clone was seen a few times. The chain combines TRBV9 with TRBJ1-5; TRBD1 aligns across 7 bases. This CDR3 is built from 15 residues. The germline gives CDR1 SGDLS, CDR2 YYNGEE. With 0 bases clipped from V and 2 bases from J, the junction kept 2 bases outside the gene matches. The CDR3 here is CASSVGDSGNQPQHF. The CDR3 nucleotides are TGTGCCAGCAGCGTAGGGGACAGTGGCAATCAGCCCCAGCATTTT.

Regarding this clone: The identical CDR3 is also encoded by other nucleotide sequences in the sample. This chain links TRBV6-5 with TRBJ2-3; D might be TRBD2 (7 bases). Germline V CDR1 and CDR2: MNHEY, SVGAGI. Trimming removed 6 bases from V and 1 base from J, with 11 bases in between. The CDR3 extends over 14 amino acids. The CDR3 loop is CASSRGGGTDTQYF. In DNA, the CDR3 is TGTGCCAGCAGCAGAGGGGGGGGCACAGATACGCAGTATTTT.

V and J are TRBV29-1 and TRBJ2-3; D possibly uses TRBD1 or TRBD2 (5 bases each). The ends were cut back, 2 bases at V and 5 bases at J, with 14 bases in the middle. CDR1 SQVTM and CDR2 ANQGSEA come from the germline V gene. The CDR3 contains 14 residues. The CDR3 sequence is CSVEKGPRGDTQYF. In DNA form, the CDR3 reads TGCAGCGTTGAAAAGGGACCTAGGGGAGATACGCAGTATTTT.

This chain links TRBV6-6 with TRBJ1-5, with D unclear. CDR1 and CDR2 from the germline V gene are MNHNY and SVGAGI (reference sequence). V was clipped by 1 base and J by 6 bases, with 10 bases between them. This CDR3 comprises 14 residues. CDR3 sequence (DNA): TGTGCCAGCAGTTACTTTATAGAAGGTCAGCCCCAGCATTTT. This sequence encodes CASSYFIEGQPQHF.

The V call is TRBV30, the J call TRBJ2-7; 7 nucleotides align to TRBD1. This CDR3 has 13 residues. Germline-derived CDR1 and CDR2 are GTSNPN and SVGIG (reference sequence). V gave up 1 base and J gave up 6 bases; unmatched junction bases: 6. Here the CDR3 reads CAWSDRTGGEQYF. Here the CDR3 DNA reads TGTGCCTGGAGTGACCGGACAGGAGGCGAGCAGTACTTC.

The CDR3 spells CASSESSGAYTQYF. Here the CDR3 DNA reads TGCGCCAGCAGTGAGAGTAGCGGGGCGTATACGCAGTATTTT. This rearrangement joins TRBV10-1 to TRBJ2-3; 8 bases line up with TRBD2. Germline V gene lookup returns CDR1 WNHNN and CDR2 SYGVQD (reference sequence). The CDR3 is made up of 14 amino acids. V lost 2 bases to trimming and J lost 7 bases; unmatched junction nucleotides: 5.

This chain uses TRBV25-1 with TRBJ2-2; D may be TRBD2 (5 bases). V lost 8 bases and J lost 4, with 14 bases in between. This CDR3 region has 14 residues. CDR1 and CDR2 from the germline V gene are MGHDK and SYGVNS. CDR3 in amino acids: CASRETSATGELFF. The CDR3 nucleotides read TGTGCCAGCCGGGAAACTAGTGCCACCGGGGAGCTGTTTTTT.

The chain couples TRBV7-3 to TRBJ2-2; D unclear. This CDR3 region has 15 residues. Germline V gene data show CDR1 as SGHTA and CDR2 as FQGTGA. V was clipped by 5 bases and J by 2 bases, with 12 bases between them. The chain's CDR3 is CASSPGPQNTGELFF. In DNA form, the CDR3 reads TGTGCCAGCAGCCCCGGACCGCAAAACACCGGGGAGCTGTTTTTT.

V is TRBV5-6 and J is TRBJ2-1, with a weak D call TRBD2 (6 bases). Trimming pared 0 bases from V and 12 bases from J, leaving 13 bases between. This CDR3 region has 13 residues. From germline, CDR1 is SGHDT and CDR2 YYEEEE. CDR3 coding DNA: TGTGCCAGCAGCTTGGGCACTATCGGGGGGCAGTTCTTC. Its translation: CASSLGTIGGQFF.